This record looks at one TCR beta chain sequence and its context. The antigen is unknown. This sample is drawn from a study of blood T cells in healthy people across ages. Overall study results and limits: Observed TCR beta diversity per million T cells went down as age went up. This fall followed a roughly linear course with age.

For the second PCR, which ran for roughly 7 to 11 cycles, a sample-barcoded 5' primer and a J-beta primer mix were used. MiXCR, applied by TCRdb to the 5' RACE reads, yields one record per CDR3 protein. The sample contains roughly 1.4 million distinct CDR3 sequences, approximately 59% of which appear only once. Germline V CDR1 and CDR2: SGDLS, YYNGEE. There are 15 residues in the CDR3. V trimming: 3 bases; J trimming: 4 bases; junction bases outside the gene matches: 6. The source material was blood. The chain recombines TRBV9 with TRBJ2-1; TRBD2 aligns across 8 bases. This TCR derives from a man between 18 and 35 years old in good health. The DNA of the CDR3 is TGTGCCAGCAGCGCCCCCGGGACTAGTTACAATGAGCAGTTCTTC. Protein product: CASSAPGTSYNEQFF.